Below are 13 T cell receptor beta chains sequenced from a single sample in a study of T cells after posttransplantation cyclophosphamide. The assay was immunoSEQ multiplex PCR, and TCRdb's table has in-frame clones only and misses some. The top ten clones hold 3.5% to 4% of a sample with 15,000 or so clones, 80% to 90% of them seen once. Sampled 1 year posttransplant, controls received myeloablative marrow transplants, methotrexate and a calcineurin inhibitor. The specimen comprised PBMCs, sampled after an allogeneic stem cell transplant with a calcineurin inhibitor and methotrexate. Receptor source: a male patient in his forties or fifties who received an allogeneic stem cell transplant from an unrelated donor, was CMV-positive, and had chronic GVHD only. T cells may partly derive from the graft donor.

This chain links TRBV9 with TRBJ1-5; D uncertain. Germline V gives CDR1 SGDLS, CDR2 YYNGEE. The V gene lost 4 bases and the J gene lost 6 bases, with 14 bases spanning the gap. The CDR3 consists of 14 residues. The CDR3 sequence is CASSIRGSGQPQHF. Here the CDR3 DNA reads TGTGCCAGCAGCATACGAGGATCGGGTCAGCCCCAGCATTTT.

The sample holds one count of this clone. The CDR3 DNA reads TGTGCCAGCAGCCCGAAGGGGACAGGGGGTGAAAAACTGTTTTTT. Translation gives CASSPKGTGGEKLFF. This chain uses TRBV5-4 with TRBJ1-4, with 11 bases identical to TRBD1. Trimming at V came to 4 bases and at J to 7 bases, leaving 6 bases not matched to a gene. Germline V gene data show CDR1 as SGHNT and CDR2 as YYREEE (reference sequence). The CDR3 runs 15 residues.

V gene TRBV5-1 combines with J gene TRBJ2-3, with D possibly matching TRBD2 (6 bases). The CDR3 extends over 13 amino acids. In germline, CDR1 is SGHRS, CDR2 YFSETQ. With 6 bases removed from V and 1 base from J, the gap between germline ends came to 9 bases. The CDR3 sequence: CASTGGGTDTQYF. The CDR3 nucleotides are TGCGCCAGCACCGGCGGGGGCACAGATACGCAGTATTTT.

The V call is TRBV19, the J call TRBJ2-5, with D tentatively TRBD2 (6 bases). From germline, CDR1 is LNHDA and CDR2 SQIVND (reference sequence). This CDR3 has 15 amino acids. The V gene lost 4 bases and the J gene lost 5 bases, with 17 bases spanning the gap. CDR3 nucleotide sequence: TGTGCCAGTAGTACTCGACGGGGGTCCGGGGAGACCCAGTACTTC. Amino acids: CASSTRRGSGETQYF.

This chain uses TRBV7-9 with TRBJ1-1, with a weak D call TRBD1 (6 bases). Trimming left V 4 bases short and J 7 bases short, with 16 bases between. CDR3 length: 14 residues. Germline V lookup: CDR1 SEHNR, CDR2 FQNEAQ (reference sequence). The CDR3 loop is CASSSRQEMSEAFF. The DNA of the CDR3 is TGTGCCAGCAGCTCCCGACAGGAGATGAGTGAAGCTTTCTTT. Using reference TRBV7-9 and TRBJ1-1 for the parts outside the CDR3, the full variable domain is DTGVSQNPRHKITKRGQNVTFRCDPISEHNRLYWYRQTLGQGPEFLTYFQNEAQLEKSRLLSDRFSAERPKGSFSTLEIQRTEQGDSAMYLCASSSRQEMSEAFFGQGTRLTVV.

V usage is TRBV12-5 and J usage is TRBJ2-3; 9 bases map to TRBD2. CDR1 and CDR2 from the germline V gene are LGHNT and FRNRAP. CDR3 size: 17 residues. V lost 3 bases, J lost 3 bases, and 10 bases stayed unmatched. CDR3 DNA sequence: TGTGCTAGTGGTTTCTCAGTAGCGGGAGTAAGGACAGATACGCAGTATTTT. This gives the protein CASGFSVAGVRTDTQYF. The entire variable domain, with the rest obtained from reference TRBV12-5 and TRBJ2-3, is as follows: DARVTQTPRHKVTEMGQEVTMRCQPILGHNTVFWYRQTMMQGLELLAYFRNRAPLDDSGMPKDRFSAEMPDATLATLKIQPSEPRDSAVYFCASGFSVAGVRTDTQYFGPGTRLTVL.

This clone was seen a few times. V is TRBV7-9 and J is TRBJ2-1, with D perhaps matching TRBD2 (5 bases). CDR3 length: 16 residues. Between the trimmed V and J ends, which lost 6 bases and 0 bases, there was a span of 15 bases. Germline CDR1 is SEHNR and CDR2 is FQNEAQ (reference sequence). The CDR3 region is CASSPSRTYSYNEQFF. The CDR3 coding sequence is TGTGCCAGCAGTCCGTCCAGGACTTACTCCTACAATGAGCAGTTCTTC.

V usage is TRBV6-5 and J usage is TRBJ2-7, with D possibly being TRBD1 (5 bases). The germline V and J ends were trimmed by 5 bases and 2 bases, with 13 bases remaining between them. This CDR3 region has 14 residues. In germline, CDR1 is MNHEY, CDR2 SVGAGI. CDR3 sequence reads: CASSTRTLTYEQYF. The CDR3 DNA reads as TGTGCCAGCAGTACCCGGACACTTACCTACGAGCAGTACTTC.

This sequence joins TRBV5-1 and TRBJ2-7; TRBD2 aligns across 11 bases. The germline gives CDR1 SGHRS, CDR2 YFSETQ. The CDR3 sequence is 13 residues long. The junction had 0 bases not matched to a gene; V was cut back by 3 bases and J by 4 bases. In DNA, the CDR3 is TGCGCCAGCAGCTGGACTAGCGGGTACGAGCAGTACTTC. Translation: CASSWTSGYEQYF.

This clone appeared once. The chain employs TRBV4-1 and TRBJ2-5, with TRBD1 matching over 10 bases. Germline CDR1 MGHRA, CDR2 YSYEKL. The CDR3 covers 15 residues. J lost 5 bases, V lost 4 bases, and 7 bases had no gene match. CDR3 nucleotide sequence: TGCGCCAGCAGCCGAGACAGGGGGCTAGGGGAGACCCAGTACTTC. It is translated as CASSRDRGLGETQYF.

The sample holds a few counts of this clone. The chain is built from TRBV6-4 and TRBJ1-1; possible D gene TRBD1, 5 bases. Germline V gene data show CDR1 as MRHNA and CDR2 as SNTAGT. The CDR3 is 14 residues long. With 0 bases removed from V and 8 bases from J, the gap between germline ends came to 13 bases. CDR3 bases: TGTGCCAGCAGTGACTCAGACAGACCAGACGAAGCTTTCTTT. It is translated as CASSDSDRPDEAFF.

The chain has TRBV16 and TRBJ2-1, with 10 bases matching TRBD1. V gave up 2 bases and J gave up 7 bases; unmatched junction bases: 5. Germline CDR1 KGHSY, CDR2 FQNENV. This CDR3 is built from 15 residues. In DNA, the CDR3 is TGTGCCAGCAGCCAAGACCGGACAGGGGGGAATGAGCAGTTCTTC. Its translation: CASSQDRTGGNEQFF.

This chain uses TRBV4-1 with TRBJ2-7; 7 bases align to TRBD1. The trim removed 2 bases at V and 3 bases at J, leaving 10 bases unmatched. Germline V gives CDR1 MGHRA, CDR2 YSYEKL. The CDR3 is 16 residues long. The chain's CDR3 is CASSQYGRDSDYEQYF. The DNA of the CDR3 is TGCGCCAGCAGCCAATACGGTAGGGACAGCGACTACGAGCAGTACTTC.